The 16 T cell receptor beta chains below were found in one sample sequenced in a study of spatial heterogeneity in lung cancer. The time point denotes: blood at routine non-recurrence follow-up after resection. TCRdb fed the 5' RACE reads into MiXCR, producing one record per CDR3 protein. The sample yields around 45,000 distinct CDR3 sequences, about 23% seen once. Sample: PBMCs, taken at follow-up. These receptors were collected from a female donor with early-stage non-small cell lung cancer.

In this sample, this clonotype turned up many times. This chain links TRBV25-1 with TRBJ1-4; D possibly corresponds to TRBD1 (6 bases). The CDR3 spans 14 residues. Trimming removed 7 bases at V and 4 bases at J, with 13 bases between. Germline V gene data show CDR1 as MGHDK and CDR2 as SYGVNS. CDR3 nucleotides: TGTGCCAGCAACCCGACAGGACATAATGAAAAACTGTTTTTT. Protein sequence: CASNPTGHNEKLFF.

This chain connects TRBV5-1 to TRBJ2-7, with 9 bases lining up with TRBD1. Germline CDR1 reads SGHRS; CDR2 reads YFSETQ. The CDR3 is 15 amino acids. Germline trimming cut 0 bases from V and 10 bases from J; bases unmatched to any gene: 11. CDR3 region: CASSLAWGTGGLQYF. Here the CDR3 DNA reads TGCGCCAGCAGCTTGGCTTGGGGAACAGGGGGCCTTCAGTACTTC.

This clonotype was counted at least ten times. This chain joins TRBV12-3 or TRBV12-4 and TRBJ1-5; a weak D match, TRBD1 (5 bases). The CDR3 is 15 residues long. Trimming shortened V by 0 bases and J by 8 bases, and 14 bases separated the two germline ends. The CDR3: CASSLARVSGEPQHF. The CDR3 DNA reads TGTGCCAGCAGTTTAGCCAGGGTCTCTGGGGAGCCCCAGCATTTT.

This chain links TRBV11-2 with TRBJ2-1; D remains ambiguous. This CDR3 spans 15 amino acids. Germline V gene sequence: CDR1 SGHAT, CDR2 FQNNGV. Trimming removed 1 base at V and 2 bases at J, with 9 bases between. CDR3 DNA: TGTGCCAGCAGCTTAGTGATGAGGACCTACAATGAGCAGTTCTTC. The encoded protein is CASSLVMRTYNEQFF.

This chain uses TRBV4-2 with TRBJ1-4, with 7 nucleotides matching TRBD1. Germline V gene sequence: CDR1 LGHNA, CDR2 YNFKEQ. The CDR3 has 15 amino acids. The trim removed 3 bases at V and 7 bases at J, leaving 8 bases unmatched. CDR3 sequence reads: CASSQPGQSIEKLFF. The CDR3, as DNA: TGTGCCAGCAGCCAGCCGGGACAGTCCATTGAAAAACTGTTTTTT.

The chain employs TRBV28 and TRBJ1-1; D uncertain. The germline V gene encodes CDR1 MDHEN and CDR2 SYDVKM. Trimming shortened V by 5 bases and J by 0 bases, and 19 bases separated the two germline ends. The CDR3 is made up of 17 amino acids. The CDR3 sequence: CASSPISGRNMNTEAFF. CDR3 in DNA: TGTGCCAGCAGTCCTATTTCAGGACGTAACATGAACACTGAAGCTTTCTTT.

This clonotype was recorded many times. The chain couples TRBV11-2 to TRBJ1-2; D is unclear. The CDR3 runs 11 residues. Trimming left V 7 bases short and J 7 bases short, with 10 bases between. Germline CDR1 is SGHAT and CDR2 is FQNNGV. The CDR3 DNA reads TGTGCCAGCAACTCCCTCTTTGGCTACACCTTC. Its translation is CASNSLFGYTF.

The V and J genes are TRBV9 and TRBJ1-3; D gene ambiguous. Germline V gives CDR1 SGDLS, CDR2 YYNGEE. There are 14 residues in the CDR3. V dropped 1 base and J dropped 4 bases, with 9 bases sitting between them. The CDR3 region has the DNA TGTGCCAGCAGCGTATACGCCGGCGGAAACACCATATATTTT. It is translated as CASSVYAGGNTIYF.

This chain uses TRBV9 with TRBJ1-1; no firm D call. V gave up 7 bases and J gave up 2 bases, with 15 bases separating them. The CDR3 runs 14 residues. Germline values: CDR1 SGDLS, CDR2 YYNGEE. CDR3 sequence: CASQPGLANTEAFF. The CDR3 region has the DNA TGTGCCAGCCAGCCCGGACTGGCCAACACTGAAGCTTTCTTT.

Ten or more counts support this clonotype. The V gene is TRBV2, the J gene TRBJ2-2; D is uncertain. This CDR3 is 15 amino acids long. CDR1 is SNHLY, CDR2 FYNNEI, per germline. Deletions cut 6 bases from V and 2 bases from J, with 13 bases between. The CDR3 DNA reads TGTGCCAGCAGCATTTGGTTGGGTAACACCGGGGAGCTGTTTTTT. It is translated as CASSIWLGNTGELFF.

Regarding this clonotype: A much larger clone lies one base from this, so it may be a read error. The chain joins TRBV13 to TRBJ1-1; 8 bases fit TRBD1. The CDR3 has 13 residues. The V gene's germline CDR1 is PRHDT and CDR2 FYEKMQ (reference sequence). Losses at the gene ends were 5 bases for V and 10 bases for J; bases not matched to a gene: 9. DNA of the CDR3: TGTGCCAGCAGCCCTACCAGGGGGCTTGTAGCTTTCTTT. This translates into CASSPTRGLVAFF.

This clonotype was picked up a small number of times. The rearrangement links TRBV9 to TRBJ1-1; D unclear. Looked up from germline, CDR1 is SGDLS and CDR2 is YYNGEE. V lost 3 bases, J lost 5 bases, and 11 bases lay in between. The CDR3 is made up of 13 amino acids. The CDR3 bases are TGTGCCAGCAGCGGTAAGGGCTGGACTGAAGCTTTCTTT. It codes for CASSGKGWTEAFF.

In this sample, this clonotype turned up many times. The chain uses TRBV7-6 and TRBJ1-2, with unresolved D. Germline V gives CDR1 SGHVS, CDR2 FNYEAQ. The CDR3 is made up of 14 amino acids. V lost 1 base to trimming and J lost 5 bases, with 11 bases between them. CDR3 residues: CASSLGDLIYGYTF. The CDR3 nucleotides read TGTGCCAGCAGCTTAGGGGATTTGATTTATGGCTACACCTTC. Combining the CDR3 with reference TRBV7-6 and TRBJ1-2 gives the whole variable domain GAGVSQSPRYKVTKRGQDVALRCDPISGHVSLYWYRQALGQGPEFLTYFNYEAQQDKSGLPNDRFSAERPEGSISTLTIQRTEQRDSAMYRCASSLGDLIYGYTFGSGTRLTVV.

This clonotype was picked up many times. The J gene is TRBJ2-5, the V gene TRBV7-8; a weak D match, TRBD1 (7 bases). From germline, CDR1 is SGHVS and CDR2 FQNEAQ. V was shortened by 3 bases and J by 1 base, with 15 bases between the two germline ends. The CDR3 runs 16 residues. The CDR3 bases are TGTGCCAGCAGCTTTCGCGGGACAGCCGCCCAAGAGACCCAGTACTTC. It is translated as CASSFRGTAAQETQYF.

V is TRBV20-1 and J is TRBJ2-7; the match to TRBD1 covers 9 bases. The germline V gene encodes CDR1 DFQATT and CDR2 SNEGSKA (reference sequence). J lost 3 bases, V lost 1 base, and 4 bases had no gene match. CDR3 size: 14 residues. The CDR3 protein is CSARGQGVRYEQYV. In DNA form, the CDR3 reads TGCAGTGCTAGAGGACAGGGGGTACGCTACGAGCAGTACGTC.

This clonotype has a handful of counts. This chain connects TRBV10-2 to TRBJ2-1; 11 bases fit TRBD2. CDR1 is WSHSY, CDR2 SAAADI, per germline. The CDR3 is made up of 18 amino acids. J gave up 3 bases and V 5 bases, and 12 bases lay outside the gene matches. As DNA, the CDR3 is TGCGCCAGCAGTAAGACTAGCGGGATCAAAGGAGTCTACAATGAGCAGTTCTTC. This codes for CASSKTSGIKGVYNEQFF.